This is a list of T cell receptor beta chains from one sample in a study of CXCR3-negative and CXCR3-positive naive CD8 T cells. TCRdb reanalyzed the 5' RACE reads, giving one entry per CDR3 protein sequence and no DNA. The sample yields around 45,000 distinct CDR3 sequences, of which the top ten take up roughly 1.5%. The sample consisted of naive CXCR3- CD8+ T cells from blood. Receptors originate from a human donor in good health. Some clones in this sample may be carry-over from other donors' samples. CDR3s include the opening cysteine and the closing phenylalanine or tryptophan. Clone size appears in some rows only: once, few, many, or a class for an expanded clone.

>-|TRBV7-2|TRBJ2-7
CASSPRDRSYEQYF
>-|TRBV29-1|TRBJ2-7
CSVTSGYEQYF
>-|TRBV6-4|TRBJ2-1
CASSDGLAVNEQFF
>-|TRBV24-1|TRBJ2-7
CATSLAGEEQYF
>-|TRBV21-1|TRBJ1-6
CASSKEGTGVKNSPLHF
>-|TRBV12-3/TRBV12-4|TRBJ2-1
CASTSDNEQFF
>-|TRBV12-3/TRBV12-4|TRBJ2-2
CASRSTGELFF
>-|TRBV28|TRBJ2-7
CASSFKSEQYF
>-|TRBV29-1|TRBJ1-4
CSVEVGTATNEKLFF
>-|TRBV6-4|TRBJ2-6
CASSEEHSGANVLTF
>-|TRBV20-1|TRBJ2-1
CSARRADNSYQTEQFF
>medium-sized|TRBV4-3|TRBJ1-1
CASSQFRGTEAFF
>-|TRBV20-1|TRBJ2-7
CSATPGGFYEQYF
>-|TRBV6-6|TRBJ1-5
CASSYPGTGDLGQPQHF
>-|TRBV9|TRBJ2-4
CASSGGPGEAKNIQYF
>-|TRBV5-1|TRBJ2-7
CASSDLGGYSYEQYF
>-|TRBV24-1|TRBJ1-1
CATRALGNTEAFF
>-|TRBV4-3|TRBJ2-2
CASSRLQGFDTGELFF
>-|TRBV7-3|TRBJ1-1
CASSSVQGQNTEAFF
>-|TRBV29-1|TRBJ2-3
CSVEDLGNTDTQYF
>-|TRBV2|TRBJ2-3
CASNQAIHTDTQYF
>-|TRBV11-3|TRBJ1-2
CASSLDRAGRSPYGYTF
>-|TRBV4-2|TRBJ2-2
CASSQEGRLDTGELFF
>-|TRBV9|TRBJ2-7
CASSVAGGDPYEQYF
>-|TRBV21-1|TRBJ2-7
CASSRRQGPRSMSEQYF
>-|TRBV20-1|TRBJ2-3
CSARVAPTGTIRGTDTQYF
>-|TRBV21-1|TRBJ2-7
CASSPRTGTSMPYEQYF
>-|TRBV4-3|TRBJ1-2
CASSQDRQGGDGYTF
>-|TRBV27|TRBJ2-7
CASSWVGNEQYF